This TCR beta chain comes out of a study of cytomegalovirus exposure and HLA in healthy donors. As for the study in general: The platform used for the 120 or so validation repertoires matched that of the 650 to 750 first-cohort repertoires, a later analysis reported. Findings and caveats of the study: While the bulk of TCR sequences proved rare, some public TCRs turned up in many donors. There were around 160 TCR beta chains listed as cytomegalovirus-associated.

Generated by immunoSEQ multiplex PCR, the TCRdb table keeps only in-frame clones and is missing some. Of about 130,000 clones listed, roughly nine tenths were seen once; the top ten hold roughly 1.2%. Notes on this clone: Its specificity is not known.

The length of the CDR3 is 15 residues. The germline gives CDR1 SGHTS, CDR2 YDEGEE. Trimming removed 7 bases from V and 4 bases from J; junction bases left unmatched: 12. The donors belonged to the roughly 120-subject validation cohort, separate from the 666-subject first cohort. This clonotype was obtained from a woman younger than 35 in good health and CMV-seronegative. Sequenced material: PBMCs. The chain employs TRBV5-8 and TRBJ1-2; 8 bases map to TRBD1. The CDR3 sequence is CASRLGTGGFYGYTF. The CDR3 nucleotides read TGTGCCAGCCGTTTGGGGACAGGAGGTTTCTATGGCTACACCTTC.